The rows below give T cell receptor beta chains drawn from one sample of a study of shared clonotypes between healthy human individuals. Clones were read by immunoSEQ multiplex PCR, and TCRdb kept only the in-frame ones, dropping some. Counted here are about 460,000 clones, approximately 71% occurring once; the ten biggest clones make up approximately 12%. Input material: PBMCs. These receptors were obtained from a woman aged 40 to 50 in good health. Some clones in this sample may be carry-over from other donors' samples. Each CDR3 is given with its conserved first and last residue. A D gene is named only where the DNA matches it firmly. The size field is filled for only some rows; it gives once, few, many or a size class.

j_call d_call clone_size v_call cdr3_nt cdr3_aa
TRBJ2-5 TRBD1 - TRBV9 TGTGCCAGCAGCGTAGCTGGACAGGGGGAGACCCAGTACTTC CASSVAGQGETQYF
TRBJ1-4 TRBD1 once TRBV28 TGTGCCACCACCGACAGGGAGTACGATGAAAAACTGTTTTTT CATTDREYDEKLFF
TRBJ2-6 - - TRBV5-4 TGTGCCAGCAGCTTCGGGTTTGGTGGGGCCAACGTCCTGACTTTC CASSFGFGGANVLTF
TRBJ2-7 - - TRBV5-4 TGTGCCAGCAGCTCGGGGATTACGACCTACGAGCAGTACTTC CASSSGITTYEQYF
TRBJ1-4 TRBD1 - TRBV5-1 TGCGCCAGCAGCTTGTTGCCGGGACAGGGTGAAAAACTGTTTTTT CASSLLPGQGEKLFF
TRBJ2-1 TRBD1 few TRBV6-4 TGTGCCAGCAGTGGGGACAGCAAGGATGAGCAGTTCTTC CASSGDSKDEQFF
TRBJ2-7 - - TRBV6-5 TGTGCCAGCAGGGGGGTTACCTACGAGCAGTACTTC CASRGVTYEQYF
TRBJ2-1 TRBD1 - TRBV19 TGTGCCAGTATCATGCCCCCGGGACAGTACAATGAGCAGTTCTTC CASIMPPGQYNEQFF
TRBJ2-7 TRBD1 - TRBV4-1 TGCGCCAGCAGCCCCGGTCCGGGACAGGGGGCTAAATCCTACGAGCAGTACTTC CASSPGPGQGAKSYEQYF
TRBJ2-7 TRBD1 - TRBV27 TGTGCCAGCAGTCAGGCCGGGACAGGGGGTTTTGGGCAGTACTTC CASSQAGTGGFGQYF
TRBJ2-3 TRBD1 - TRBV5-4 TGTGCCAGCAGCCTTCCGGGACAGGGGGCCACAGATACGCAGTATTTT CASSLPGQGATDTQYF
TRBJ2-7 - once TRBV29-1 TGCAGCGTTGCAGCGACCTATACCGCCAGCTACGAGCAGTACTTC CSVAATYTASYEQYF
TRBJ1-2 TRBD1 - TRBV19 TGTGCCAGTAGTAACGACAGGGTTAACTATGGCTACACCTTC CASSNDRVNYGYTF
TRBJ2-3 TRBD2 - TRBV25-1 TGTGCCAGCAGTCTACTAGCGGGGGGGGCTAGCACAGATACGCAGTATTTT CASSLLAGGASTDTQYF
TRBJ1-4 - - TRBV5-1 TGCGCCAGCAGCTTAGGAAGCGAGGGTGAAAAACTGTTTTTT CASSLGSEGEKLFF
TRBJ1-3 - few TRBV28 TGTGCCAGCAGTCACGGGACACGGTATAGGTCTGGAAACACCATATATTTT CASSHGTRYRSGNTIYF
TRBJ2-2 TRBD2 - TRBV7-9 TGTGCCAGCACCTTTAGCGGGAGCTCCGGGGAGCTGTTTTTT CASTFSGSSGELFF
TRBJ2-1 - - TRBV15 TGTGCCACCAGCAGACAGGACAGCAATGAGCAGTTCTTC CATSRQDSNEQFF
TRBJ2-1 - - TRBV10-3 TGTGCCATCAGTGGGGGGGCAGACAATGAGCAGTTCTTC CAISGGADNEQFF
TRBJ2-5 TRBD1 - TRBV27 TGTGCCAGCAAAACCTGGACAGGGTATGAGACCCAGTACTTC CASKTWTGYETQYF
TRBJ2-1 TRBD2 - TRBV5-1 TGCGCCAGCAGCCAAGGACTAGCGGGGCGCGATGAGCAGTTCTTC CASSQGLAGRDEQFF
TRBJ2-1 - - TRBV27 TGTGCCAGCAATACTTACGCTACGGTGACGGGGGCCCTCAACAATGAGCAGTTCTTC CASNTYATVTGALNNEQFF
TRBJ2-1 - - TRBV6-4 TGTGCCAGCAGTGCCCAGGGACTGGGCAATGAGCAGTTCTTC CASSAQGLGNEQFF
TRBJ2-7 - - TRBV27 TGTGCCAGCAGTCGCCAGGGGCGGGACGAGCAGTACTTC CASSRQGRDEQYF
TRBJ2-2 TRBD2 - TRBV18 TGTGCCAGCTCACTCTCGACTAGCGAGGCCGGGGAGCTGTTTTTT CASSLSTSEAGELFF
TRBJ2-3 - - TRBV5-1 TGCGCCAGCAGCCCCCTTGTTAGCGGTAAGGATACGCAGTATTTT CASSPLVSGKDTQYF
TRBJ1-2 - - TRBV7-2 TGTGCCAGCAGCTTAGAACGTTTATGGGGCAATTACTATGGCTACACCTTC CASSLERLWGNYYGYTF
TRBJ2-7 TRBD2 - TRBV4-1 TGCGCCAGCAGCCGGAGCACTAGCGGGACCTACGAGCAGTACTTC CASSRSTSGTYEQYF
TRBJ1-2 - - TRBV6-5 TGTGCCAGCAGTTATACGGCAGGGCGGGCCAACTATGGCTACACCTTC CASSYTAGRANYGYTF
TRBJ2-1 - - TRBV28 TGTGCCAGCAGTTCTCACACTAGAGCCTACAATGAGCAGTTCTTC CASSSHTRAYNEQFF
TRBJ2-7 TRBD2 - TRBV27 TGTGCCAGCAGTCCTCGACTAGCGGGAAGTACCGAGCAGTACTTC CASSPRLAGSTEQYF
TRBJ2-7 TRBD1 once TRBV28 TGTGCCAGCACCACGGGACAGGTTATACGATCGCAGTACTTC CASTTGQVIRSQYF